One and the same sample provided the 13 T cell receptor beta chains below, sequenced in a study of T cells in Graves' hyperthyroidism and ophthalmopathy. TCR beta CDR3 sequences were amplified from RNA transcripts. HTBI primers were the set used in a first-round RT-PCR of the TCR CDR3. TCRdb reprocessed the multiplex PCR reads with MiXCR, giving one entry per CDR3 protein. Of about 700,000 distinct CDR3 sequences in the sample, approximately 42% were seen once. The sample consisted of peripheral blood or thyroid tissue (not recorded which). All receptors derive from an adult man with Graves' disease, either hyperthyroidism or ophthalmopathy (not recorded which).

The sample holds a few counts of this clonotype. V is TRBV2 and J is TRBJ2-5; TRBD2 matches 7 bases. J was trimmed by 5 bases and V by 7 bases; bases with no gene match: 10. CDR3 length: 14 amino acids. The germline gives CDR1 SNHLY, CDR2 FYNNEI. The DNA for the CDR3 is TGTGCCAGCATTGAGACTAGCACGCCGGAGACCCAGTACTTC. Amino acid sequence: CASIETSTPETQYF.

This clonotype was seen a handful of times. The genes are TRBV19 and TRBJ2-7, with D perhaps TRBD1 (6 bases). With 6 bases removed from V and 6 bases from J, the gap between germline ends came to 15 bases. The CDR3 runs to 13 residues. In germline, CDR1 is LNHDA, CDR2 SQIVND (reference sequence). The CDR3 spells CASRSQGLGEQYF. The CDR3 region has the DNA TGTGCCAGTAGGAGCCAGGGGTTGGGCGAGCAGTACTTC.

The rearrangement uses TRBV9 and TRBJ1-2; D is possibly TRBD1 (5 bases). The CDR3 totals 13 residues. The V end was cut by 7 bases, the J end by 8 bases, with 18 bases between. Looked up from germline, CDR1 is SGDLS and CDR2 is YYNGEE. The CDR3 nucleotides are TGTGCCAGCGGGCAGGGCCAGAACGGGGGCTACACCTTC. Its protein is CASGQGQNGGYTF.

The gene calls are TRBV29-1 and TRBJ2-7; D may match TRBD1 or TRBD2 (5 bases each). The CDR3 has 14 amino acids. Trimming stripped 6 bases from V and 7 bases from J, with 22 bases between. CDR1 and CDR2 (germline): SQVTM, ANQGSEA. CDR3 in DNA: TGCAGCGTCGAACCACGTCCCTGGGGCGGGGAGCAGTACTTC. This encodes CSVEPRPWGGEQYF.

CDR3 protein: CSSPQGPSYGYTF. As DNA, the CDR3 is TGCAGCAGTCCACAGGGACCCAGCTATGGCTACACCTTC. The J gene is TRBJ1-2, the V gene TRBV29-1, with D perhaps matching TRBD1 (6 bases). Per germline, CDR1 SQVTM and CDR2 ANQGSEA. The CDR3 has 13 residues. V gave up 8 bases and J gave up 4 bases, with 17 bases separating them.

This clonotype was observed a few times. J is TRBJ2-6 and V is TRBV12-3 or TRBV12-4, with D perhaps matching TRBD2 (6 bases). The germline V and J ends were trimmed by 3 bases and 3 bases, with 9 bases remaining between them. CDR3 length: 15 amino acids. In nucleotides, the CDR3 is TGTGCCAGCAGTTTTGGAGGGATTGGGGCCAACGTCCTGACTTTC. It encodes CASSFGGIGANVLTF.

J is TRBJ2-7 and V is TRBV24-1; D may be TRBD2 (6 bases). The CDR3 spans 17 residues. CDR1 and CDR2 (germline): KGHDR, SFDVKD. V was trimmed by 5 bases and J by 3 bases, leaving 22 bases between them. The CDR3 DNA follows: TGTGCCACCAGTGCCCCCCTCGGTACAAGGGGAGGCTACGAGCAGTACTTC. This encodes CATSAPLGTRGGYEQYF.

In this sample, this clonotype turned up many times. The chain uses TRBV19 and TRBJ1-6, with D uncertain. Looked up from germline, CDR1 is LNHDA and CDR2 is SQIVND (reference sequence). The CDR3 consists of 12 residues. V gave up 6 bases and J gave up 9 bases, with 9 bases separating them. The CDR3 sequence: CASSQNSSPLHF. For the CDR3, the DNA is TGTGCCAGTAGCCAAAACAGTTCACCCCTCCACTTT.

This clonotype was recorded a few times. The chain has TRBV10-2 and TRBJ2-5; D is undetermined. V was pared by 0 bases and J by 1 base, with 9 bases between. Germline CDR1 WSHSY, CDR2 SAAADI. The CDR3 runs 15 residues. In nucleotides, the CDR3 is TGCGCCAGCAGTGAGTCGAGCAGACTCCAAGAGACCCAGTACTTC. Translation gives CASSESSRLQETQYF.

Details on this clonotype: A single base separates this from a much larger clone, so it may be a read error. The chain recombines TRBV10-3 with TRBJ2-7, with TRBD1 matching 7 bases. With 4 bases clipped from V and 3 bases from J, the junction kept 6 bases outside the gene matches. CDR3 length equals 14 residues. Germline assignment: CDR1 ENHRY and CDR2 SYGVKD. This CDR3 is CAISVGGDIYEQYF. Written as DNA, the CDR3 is TGTGCCATCAGTGTAGGGGGCGACATCTACGAGCAGTACTTC.

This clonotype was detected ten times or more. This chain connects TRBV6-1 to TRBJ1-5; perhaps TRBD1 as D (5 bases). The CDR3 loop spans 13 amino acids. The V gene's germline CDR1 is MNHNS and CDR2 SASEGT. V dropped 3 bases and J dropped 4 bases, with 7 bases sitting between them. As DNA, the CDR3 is TGTGCCAGCAGTGAGTGGGGGAATCAGCCCCAGCATTTT. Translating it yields CASSEWGNQPQHF.

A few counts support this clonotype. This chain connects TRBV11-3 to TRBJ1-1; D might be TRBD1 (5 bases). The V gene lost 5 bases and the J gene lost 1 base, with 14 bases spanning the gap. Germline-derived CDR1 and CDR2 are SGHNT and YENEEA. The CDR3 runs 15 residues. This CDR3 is CASSPAPTGNTEAFF. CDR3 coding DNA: TGTGCCAGCAGCCCCGCCCCCACAGGGAACACTGAAGCTTTCTTT.

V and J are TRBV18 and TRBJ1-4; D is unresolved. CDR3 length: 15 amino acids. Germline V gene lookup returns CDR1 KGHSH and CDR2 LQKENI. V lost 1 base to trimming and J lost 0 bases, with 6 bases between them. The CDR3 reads CASSPRQATNEKLFF. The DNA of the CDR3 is TGTGCCAGCTCACCACGACAAGCAACTAATGAAAAACTGTTTTTT.